The sequence of this TCR beta chain was determined in a study of T cell changes during pregnancy in multiple sclerosis. The assay was immunoSEQ multiplex PCR, and TCRdb's table has in-frame clones only and misses some. The repertoire holds around 100,000 clones, with about 91% as singletons. Germline assignment: CDR1 KGHSH and CDR2 LQKENI. CDR3 length: 14 residues. V lost 4 bases and J lost 6; bases outside the gene matches: 3. This clonotype was obtained from a female donor with multiple sclerosis, enrolled in a pregnancy study. The gene calls are TRBV18 and TRBJ1-5, with 10 positions matching TRBD1. The sample here was peripheral blood, taken in the second trimester of pregnancy. The CDR3 spells CASSLGQGGQPQHF. The CDR3 DNA reads as TGTGCCAGCTCACTAGGACAGGGGGGTCAGCCCCAGCATTTT.